One and the same sample provided the 3 T cell receptor beta chains below, sequenced in a study of beta chain features in type 1 diabetes. Whole-study findings and limits: People with Type 1 diabetes carried modestly yet significantly shorter TCRB CDR3s in all four CD4+ subsets.

The authors reverse transcribed all of the isolated RNA, so sequencing captured expressed TCRB transcripts. Clones were sequenced by immunoSEQ multiplex PCR, and TCRdb holds only the in-frame ones, with some missing. Here the sample spans about 300,000 clones, roughly 14% being singletons. Their antigens are not known. Material: naive CD4+ T cells from blood. All receptors come from a woman aged 18-35 years with type 1 diabetes.

This clone was observed a few times. The chain joins TRBV5-1 to TRBJ1-1; maybe TRBD1 (5 bases). CDR1 SGHRS and CDR2 YFSETQ come from the germline V gene. V was clipped by 4 bases and J by 5 bases, with 15 bases between them. The CDR3 loop spans 14 amino acids. Written as DNA, the CDR3 is TGCGCCAGCAGCCTAGGGACGGGGGATACTGAAGCTTTCTTT. Translation: CASSLGTGDTEAFF.

The chain has TRBV7-2 and TRBJ2-1, with 7 bases matching TRBD2. The CDR3 is 14 amino acids. Germline CDR1 SGHTA, CDR2 FQGNSA. Unmatched junction bases numbered 8, after V lost 7 bases and J lost 5 bases. In DNA, the CDR3 is TGTGCCAGCACCCCAAGCGGGGTTAACAATGAGCAGTTCTTC. It codes for CASTPSGVNNEQFF.

This clone was picked up a small number of times. The J gene is TRBJ2-1, the V gene TRBV5-4, with 9 nucleotides matching TRBD2. V was pared by 4 bases and J by 4 bases, with 6 bases of the junction left unmatched. The CDR3 has 15 residues. Germline loops: CDR1 SGHNT, CDR2 YYREEE (reference sequence). The CDR3 reads CASSHKREAYNEQFF. CDR3 DNA: TGTGCCAGCAGCCACAAGCGGGAGGCATACAATGAGCAGTTCTTC.